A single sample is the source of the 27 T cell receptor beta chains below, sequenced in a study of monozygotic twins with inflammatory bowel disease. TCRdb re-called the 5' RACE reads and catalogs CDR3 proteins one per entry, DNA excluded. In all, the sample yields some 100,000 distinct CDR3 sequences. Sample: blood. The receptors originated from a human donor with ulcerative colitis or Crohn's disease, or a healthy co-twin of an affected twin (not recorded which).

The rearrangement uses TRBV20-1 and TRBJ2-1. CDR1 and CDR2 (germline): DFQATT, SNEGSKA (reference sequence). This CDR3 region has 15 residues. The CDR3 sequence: CSARNQESSYNEQFF.

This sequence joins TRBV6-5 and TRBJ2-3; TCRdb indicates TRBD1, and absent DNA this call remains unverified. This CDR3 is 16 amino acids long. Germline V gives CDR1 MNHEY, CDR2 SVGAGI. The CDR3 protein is CASSYVGGAGTDTQYF.

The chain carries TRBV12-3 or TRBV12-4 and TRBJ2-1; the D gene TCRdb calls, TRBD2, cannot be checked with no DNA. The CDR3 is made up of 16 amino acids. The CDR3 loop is CASSPRDWNSYNEQFF.

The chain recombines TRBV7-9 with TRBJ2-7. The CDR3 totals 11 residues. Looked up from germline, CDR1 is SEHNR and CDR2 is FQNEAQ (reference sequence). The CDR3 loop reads CASSLRYEQYF.

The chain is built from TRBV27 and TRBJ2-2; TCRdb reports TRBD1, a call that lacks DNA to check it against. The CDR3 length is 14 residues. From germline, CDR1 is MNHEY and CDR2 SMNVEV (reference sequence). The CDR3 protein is CASSYGGRGGELFF.

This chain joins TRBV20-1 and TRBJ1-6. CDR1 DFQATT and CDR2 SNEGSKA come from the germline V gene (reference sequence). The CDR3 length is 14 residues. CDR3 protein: CSAKRLGTNSPLHF.

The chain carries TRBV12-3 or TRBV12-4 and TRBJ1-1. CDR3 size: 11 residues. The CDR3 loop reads CASTPNTEAFF.

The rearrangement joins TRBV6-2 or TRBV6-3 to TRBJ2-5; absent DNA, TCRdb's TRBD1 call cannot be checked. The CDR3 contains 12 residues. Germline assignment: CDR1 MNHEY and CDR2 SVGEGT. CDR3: CASNSRTGARYF.

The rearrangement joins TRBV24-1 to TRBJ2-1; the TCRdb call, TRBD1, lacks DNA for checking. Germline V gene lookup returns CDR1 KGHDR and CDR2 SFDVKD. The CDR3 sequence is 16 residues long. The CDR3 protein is CATSDQRTGGPDEQFF.

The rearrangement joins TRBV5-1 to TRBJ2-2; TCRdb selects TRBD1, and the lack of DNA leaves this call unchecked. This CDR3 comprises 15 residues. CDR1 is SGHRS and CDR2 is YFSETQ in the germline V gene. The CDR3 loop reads CASSPSGGDTGELFF.

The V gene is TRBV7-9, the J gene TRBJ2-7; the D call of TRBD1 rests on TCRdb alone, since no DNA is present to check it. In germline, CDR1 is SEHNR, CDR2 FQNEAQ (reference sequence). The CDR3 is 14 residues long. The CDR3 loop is CASSLLTVGYEQYF.

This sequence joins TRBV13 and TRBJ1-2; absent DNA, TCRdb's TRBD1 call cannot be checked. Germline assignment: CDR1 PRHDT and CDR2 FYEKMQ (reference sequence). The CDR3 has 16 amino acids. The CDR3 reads CASSLGRININYGYTF.

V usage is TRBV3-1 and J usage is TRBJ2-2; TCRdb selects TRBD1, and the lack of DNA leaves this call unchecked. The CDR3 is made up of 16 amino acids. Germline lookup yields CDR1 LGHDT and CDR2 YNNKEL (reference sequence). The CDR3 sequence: CASSQEDSVNTGELFF. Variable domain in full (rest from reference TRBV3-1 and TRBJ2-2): DTAVSQTPKYLVTQMGNDKSIKCEQNLGHDTMYWYKQDSKKFLKIMFSYNNKELIINETVPNRFSPKSPDKAHLNLHINSLELGDSAVYFCASSQEDSVNTGELFFGEGSRLTVL.

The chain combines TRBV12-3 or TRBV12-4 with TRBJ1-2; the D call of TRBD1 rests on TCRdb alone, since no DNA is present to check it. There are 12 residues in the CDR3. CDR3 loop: CASSSWDRAYTF.

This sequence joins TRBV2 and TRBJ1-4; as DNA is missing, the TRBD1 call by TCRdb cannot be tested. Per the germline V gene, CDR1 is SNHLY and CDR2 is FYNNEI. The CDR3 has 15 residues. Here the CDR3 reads CASSEKTGLTEKLFF. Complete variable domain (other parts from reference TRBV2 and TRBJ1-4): EPEVTQTPSHQVTQMGQEVILRCVPISNHLYFYWYRQILGQKVEFLVSFYNNEISEKSEIFDDQFSVERPDGSNFTLKIRSTKLEDSAMYFCASSEKTGLTEKLFFGSGTQLSVL.

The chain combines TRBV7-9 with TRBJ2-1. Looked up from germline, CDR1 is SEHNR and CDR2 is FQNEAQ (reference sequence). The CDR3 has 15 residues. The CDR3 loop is CASSYDRSSYNEQFF.

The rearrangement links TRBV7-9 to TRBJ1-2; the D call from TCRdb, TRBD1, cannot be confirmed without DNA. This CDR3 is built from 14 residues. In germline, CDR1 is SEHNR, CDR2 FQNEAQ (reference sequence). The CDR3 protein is CASSAGTGHYGYTF.

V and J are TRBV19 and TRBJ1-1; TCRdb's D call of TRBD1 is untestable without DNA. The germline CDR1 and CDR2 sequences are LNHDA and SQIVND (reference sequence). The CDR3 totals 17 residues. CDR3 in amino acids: CASSMWSWTGQNNGAFF. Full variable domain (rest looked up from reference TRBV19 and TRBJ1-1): DGGITQSPKYLFRKEGQNVTLSCEQNLNHDAMYWYRQDPGQGLRLIYYSQIVNDFQKGDIAEGYSVSREKKESFPLTVTSAQKNPTAFYLCASSMWSWTGQNNGAFFGQGTRLTVV.

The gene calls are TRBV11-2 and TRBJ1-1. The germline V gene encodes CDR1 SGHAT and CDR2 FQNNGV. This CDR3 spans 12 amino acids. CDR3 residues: CASSLLGKEAFF. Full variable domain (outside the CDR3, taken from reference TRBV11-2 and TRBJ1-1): EAGVAQSPRYKIIEKRQSVAFWCNPISGHATLYWYQQILGQGPKLLIQFQNNGVVDDSQLPKDRFSAERLKGVDSTLKIQPAKLEDSAVYLCASSLLGKEAFFGQGTRLTVV.

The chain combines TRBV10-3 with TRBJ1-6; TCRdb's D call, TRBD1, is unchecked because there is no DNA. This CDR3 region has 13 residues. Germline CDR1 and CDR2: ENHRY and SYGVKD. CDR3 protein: CAPQTGDNSPLHF.

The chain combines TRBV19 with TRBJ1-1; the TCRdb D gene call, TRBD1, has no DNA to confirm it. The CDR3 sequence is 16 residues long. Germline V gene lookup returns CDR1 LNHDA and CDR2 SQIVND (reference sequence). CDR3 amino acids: CALPGGQGCRKTEAFF.

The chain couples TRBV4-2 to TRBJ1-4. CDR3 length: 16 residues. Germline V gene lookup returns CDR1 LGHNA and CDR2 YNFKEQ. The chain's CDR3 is CASSQLKPFKGEKLFF.

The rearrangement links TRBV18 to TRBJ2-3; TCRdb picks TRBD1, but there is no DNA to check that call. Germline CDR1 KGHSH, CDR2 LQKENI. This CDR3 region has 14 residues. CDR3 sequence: CASSRDRGQDTQYF. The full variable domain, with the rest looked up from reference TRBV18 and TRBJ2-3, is NAGVMQNPRHLVRRRGQEARLRCSPMKGHSHVYWYRQLPEEGLKFMVYLQKENIIDESGMPKERFSAEFPKEGPSILRIQQVVRGDSAAYFCASSRDRGQDTQYFGPGTRLTVL.

CDR3 in amino acids: CASSLVGGSIAYEQYF. The V gene is TRBV5-1, the J gene TRBJ2-7; TCRdb reports TRBD2, a call that lacks DNA to check it against. CDR1 is SGHRS and CDR2 is YFSETQ in the germline V gene. The CDR3 runs 16 residues.

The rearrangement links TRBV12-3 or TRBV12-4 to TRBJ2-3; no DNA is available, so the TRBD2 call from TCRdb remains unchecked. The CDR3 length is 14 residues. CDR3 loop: CATLSSASWEDKYF.

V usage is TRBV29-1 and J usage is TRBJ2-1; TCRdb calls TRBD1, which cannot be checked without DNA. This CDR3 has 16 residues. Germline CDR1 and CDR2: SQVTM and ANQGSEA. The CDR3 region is CSVRTGGFRSYNEQFF.

CDR3 sequence reads: CASSGVGTGIYGYTF. V usage is TRBV5-4 and J usage is TRBJ1-2; checking the TCRdb D call of TRBD1 is not possible without DNA. The germline CDR1 and CDR2 sequences are SGHNT and YYREEE (reference sequence). This CDR3 has 15 amino acids.